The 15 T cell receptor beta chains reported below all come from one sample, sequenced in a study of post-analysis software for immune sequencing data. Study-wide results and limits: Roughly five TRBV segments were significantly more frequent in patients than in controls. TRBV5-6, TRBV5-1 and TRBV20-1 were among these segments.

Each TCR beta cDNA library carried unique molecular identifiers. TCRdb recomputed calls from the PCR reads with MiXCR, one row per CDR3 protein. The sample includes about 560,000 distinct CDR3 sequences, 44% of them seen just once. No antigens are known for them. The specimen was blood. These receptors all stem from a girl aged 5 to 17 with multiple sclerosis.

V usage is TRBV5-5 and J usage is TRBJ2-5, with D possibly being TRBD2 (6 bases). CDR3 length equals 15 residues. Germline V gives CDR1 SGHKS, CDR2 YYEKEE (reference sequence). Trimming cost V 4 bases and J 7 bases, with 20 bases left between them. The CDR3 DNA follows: TGTGCCAGCAGCACTGAGGACGGACTAAGAGGGACCCAGTACTTC. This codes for CASSTEDGLRGTQYF.

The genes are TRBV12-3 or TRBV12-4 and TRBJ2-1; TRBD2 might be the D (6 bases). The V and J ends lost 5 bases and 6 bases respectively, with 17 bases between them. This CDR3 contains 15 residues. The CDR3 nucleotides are TGTGCCAGCAGTCCCTCCGCGGGGAATGGCAATGAGCAGTTCTTC. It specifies CASSPSAGNGNEQFF.

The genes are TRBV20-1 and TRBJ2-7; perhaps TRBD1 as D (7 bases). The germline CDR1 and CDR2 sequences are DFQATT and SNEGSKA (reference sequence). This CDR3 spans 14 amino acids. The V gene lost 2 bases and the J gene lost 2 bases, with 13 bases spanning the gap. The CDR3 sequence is CSARRQGGAYEQYF. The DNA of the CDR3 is TGCAGTGCTAGACGCCAGGGGGGCGCCTACGAGCAGTACTTC.

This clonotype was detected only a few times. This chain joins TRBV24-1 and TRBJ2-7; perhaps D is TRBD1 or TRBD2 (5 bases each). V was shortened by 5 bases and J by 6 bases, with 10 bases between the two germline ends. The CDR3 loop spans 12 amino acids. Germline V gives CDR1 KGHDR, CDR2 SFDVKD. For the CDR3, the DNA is TGTGCCACCAGTGGGGGCCGGGGCGAGCAGTACTTC. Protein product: CATSGGRGEQYF.

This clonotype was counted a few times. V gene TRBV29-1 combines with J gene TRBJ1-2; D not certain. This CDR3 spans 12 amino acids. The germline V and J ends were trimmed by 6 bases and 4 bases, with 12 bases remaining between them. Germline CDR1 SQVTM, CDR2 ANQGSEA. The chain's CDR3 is CSVPRAGYGYTF. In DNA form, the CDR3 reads TGCAGCGTCCCACGGGCGGGCTATGGCTACACCTTC.

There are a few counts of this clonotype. The CDR3 loop is CASSLDPASYNEQFF. The DNA for the CDR3 is TGCGCCAGCAGCTTGGACCCAGCATCCTACAATGAGCAGTTCTTC. V is TRBV5-1 and J is TRBJ2-1; D not resolved. Trimming stripped 0 bases from V and 1 base from J, with 8 bases between. The CDR3 has 15 residues. Per the germline V gene, CDR1 is SGHRS and CDR2 is YFSETQ.

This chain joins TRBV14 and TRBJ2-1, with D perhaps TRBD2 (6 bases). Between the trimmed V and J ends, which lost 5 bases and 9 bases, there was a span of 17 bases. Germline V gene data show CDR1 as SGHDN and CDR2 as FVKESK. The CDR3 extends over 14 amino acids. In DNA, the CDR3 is TGTGCCAGCAGCTACACGGGACTTTGGGGTGAGCAGTTCTTC. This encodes CASSYTGLWGEQFF.

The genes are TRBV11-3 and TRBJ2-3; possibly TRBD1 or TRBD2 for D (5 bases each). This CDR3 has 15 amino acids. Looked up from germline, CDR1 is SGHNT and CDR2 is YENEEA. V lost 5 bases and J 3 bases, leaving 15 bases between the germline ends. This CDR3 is CASSRSLGTTDTQYF. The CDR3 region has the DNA TGTGCCAGCAGCCGCAGCCTAGGGACGACAGATACGCAGTATTTT.

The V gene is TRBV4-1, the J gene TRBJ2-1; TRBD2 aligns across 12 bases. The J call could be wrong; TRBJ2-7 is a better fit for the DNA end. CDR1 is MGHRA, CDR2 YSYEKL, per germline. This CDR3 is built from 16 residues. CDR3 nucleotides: TGCGCCAGCAGCCGGTCGACTAGCGGGGGCCACTTTGAGCAGTACTTC. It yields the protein CASSRSTSGGHFEQYF.

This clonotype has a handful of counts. Written as DNA, the CDR3 is TGTGCCAGCAGTTTCGCAGGGGCGGCCAAAAACATTCAGTACTTC. Translated: CASSFAGAAKNIQYF. The rearrangement joins TRBV12-3 or TRBV12-4 to TRBJ2-4; perhaps TRBD1 as D (6 bases). The CDR3 runs 15 residues. With 3 bases removed from V and 1 base from J, the gap between germline ends came to 10 bases.

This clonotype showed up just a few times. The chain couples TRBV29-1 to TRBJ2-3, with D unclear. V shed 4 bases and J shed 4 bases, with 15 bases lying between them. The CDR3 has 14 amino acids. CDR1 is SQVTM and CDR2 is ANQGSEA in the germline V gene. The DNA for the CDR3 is TGCAGCGTTGGGGGTGTGATTAGGGCAGATACGCAGTATTTT. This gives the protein CSVGGVIRADTQYF.

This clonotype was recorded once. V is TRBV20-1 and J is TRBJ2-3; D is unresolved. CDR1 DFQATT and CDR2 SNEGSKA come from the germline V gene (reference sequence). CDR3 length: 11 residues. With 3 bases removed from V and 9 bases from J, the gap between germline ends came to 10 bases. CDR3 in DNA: TGCAGTGCTAGGGACGAGAAGACGCAGTATTTT. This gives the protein CSARDEKTQYF.

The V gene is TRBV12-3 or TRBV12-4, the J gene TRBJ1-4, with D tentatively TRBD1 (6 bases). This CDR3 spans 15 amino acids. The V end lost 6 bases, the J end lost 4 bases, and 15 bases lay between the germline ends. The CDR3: CASSGSGGFNEKLFF. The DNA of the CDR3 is TGTGCCAGCAGCGGATCGGGGGGCTTTAATGAAAAACTGTTTTTT.

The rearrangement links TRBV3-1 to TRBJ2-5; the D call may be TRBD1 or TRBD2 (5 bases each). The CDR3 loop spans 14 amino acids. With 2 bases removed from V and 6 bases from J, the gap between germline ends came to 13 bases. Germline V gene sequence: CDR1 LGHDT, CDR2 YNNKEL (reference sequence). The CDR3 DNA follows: TGTGCCAGCAGCCAAACCTGGGACGGTCAGACCCAGTACTTC. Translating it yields CASSQTWDGQTQYF.

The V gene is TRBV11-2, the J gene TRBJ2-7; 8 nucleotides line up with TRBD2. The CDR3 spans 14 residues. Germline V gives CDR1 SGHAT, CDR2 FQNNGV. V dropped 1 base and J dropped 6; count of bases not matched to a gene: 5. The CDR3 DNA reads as TGTGCCAGCAGCTTAGGGCGGGGGGTAGGCGAGCAGTACTTC. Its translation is CASSLGRGVGEQYF.